These T cell receptor beta chains were read from a single sample in a study of blood T cell repertoires in COVID-19. Assay: immunoSEQ multiplex PCR; the TCRdb copy retains only in-frame clones and omits some. The data contain approximately 61,000 clones, around four fifths of them seen just once; the ten biggest clones take up 5.5% to 7%. The sequenced sample consisted of peripheral blood. All receptors derive from a woman aged 70-85 years with acute or convalescent COVID-19. The CDR3 runs from the conserved cysteine through the conserved F or W. The order of the fields is J gene, D gene, V gene, clone size, CDR3 protein, CDR3 DNA. A D gene is named only where the DNA matches it firmly. The listing skips clone size in some rows; elsewhere it reads once, few, many or a size class.

J gene: TRBJ2-1; D gene: -; V gene: TRBV6-4; clone size: -; CDR3 protein: CASRERSGSSYNEQFF; CDR3 DNA: TGTGCCAGCAGAGAAAGGTCGGGGAGCTCCTACAATGAGCAGTTCTTC
J gene: TRBJ1-1; D gene: -; V gene: TRBV7-6; clone size: -; CDR3 protein: CASSLAGDMNTEAFF; CDR3 DNA: TGTGCCAGCAGCTTGGCAGGCGATATGAACACTGAAGCTTTCTTT
J gene: TRBJ1-2; D gene: -; V gene: TRBV7-2; clone size: -; CDR3 protein: CASRGDSNYGYTF; CDR3 DNA: TGTGCCAGCAGAGGAGACAGTAACTATGGCTACACCTTC
J gene: TRBJ1-4; D gene: -; V gene: TRBV29-1; clone size: -; CDR3 protein: CSVEREGGLNEKLFF; CDR3 DNA: TGCAGCGTTGAAAGGGAGGGGGGCCTTAATGAAAAACTGTTTTTT
J gene: TRBJ2-5; D gene: TRBD1; V gene: TRBV7-9; clone size: -; CDR3 protein: CASSQVGQVGRETQYF; CDR3 DNA: TGTGCCAGCAGCCAAGTCGGACAGGTTGGGCGAGAGACCCAGTACTTC
J gene: TRBJ1-5; D gene: -; V gene: TRBV19; clone size: few; CDR3 protein: CASSPGGPGTQHF; CDR3 DNA: TGTGCCAGTAGTCCCGGGGGTCCGGGGACCCAGCATTTT
J gene: TRBJ1-3; D gene: -; V gene: TRBV3-1/TRBV3-2; clone size: -; CDR3 protein: CASSQILGPSGNTIYF; CDR3 DNA: TGTGCCAGCAGCCAAATTTTGGGGCCCTCTGGAAACACCATATATTTT
J gene: TRBJ1-1; D gene: TRBD1; V gene: TRBV6-4; clone size: -; CDR3 protein: CASSDPLDRESTGSFF; CDR3 DNA: TGTGCCAGCAGTGACCCGCTGGACAGGGAAAGCACTGGGTCTTTCTTT
J gene: TRBJ1-1; D gene: -; V gene: TRBV18; clone size: once; CDR3 protein: CASSPGTGQTEAFF; CDR3 DNA: TGTGCCAGCTCACCAGGTACAGGGCAGACTGAAGCTTTCTTT
J gene: TRBJ2-4; D gene: TRBD2; V gene: TRBV4-2; clone size: -; CDR3 protein: CASSQDALQRWSGGAENIQYF; CDR3 DNA: TGTGCCAGCAGCCAAGATGCCTTACAACGGTGGAGCGGGGGGGCCGAAAACATTCAGTACTTC
J gene: TRBJ2-2; D gene: TRBD2; V gene: TRBV2; clone size: -; CDR3 protein: CASRASSGVPGELFF; CDR3 DNA: TGTGCCAGCAGGGCCTCGAGCGGGGTACCCGGGGAGCTGTTTTTT
J gene: TRBJ1-5; D gene: TRBD1; V gene: TRBV5-6; clone size: -; CDR3 protein: CASSQTGGASNQPQHF; CDR3 DNA: TGTGCCAGCAGCCAGACAGGGGGCGCGAGCAATCAGCCCCAGCATTTT
J gene: TRBJ2-2; D gene: -; V gene: TRBV5-1; clone size: -; CDR3 protein: CASSSLFPGELFF; CDR3 DNA: TGCGCCAGCAGCTCCCTATTTCCCGGGGAGCTGTTTTTT
J gene: TRBJ1-2; D gene: -; V gene: TRBV18; clone size: -; CDR3 protein: CASSSSRQATYGYTF; CDR3 DNA: TGTGCCAGCTCATCAAGCAGACAGGCAACCTATGGCTACACCTTC
J gene: TRBJ2-6; D gene: -; V gene: TRBV5-8; clone size: once; CDR3 protein: CASSLEIRAGANVLTF; CDR3 DNA: TGTGCCAGCAGCTTGGAAATCAGGGCTGGGGCCAACGTCCTGACTTTC
J gene: TRBJ1-6; D gene: TRBD1; V gene: TRBV7-3; clone size: -; CDR3 protein: CASSRQGLGNSPLHF; CDR3 DNA: TGTGCCAGCAGCCGACAGGGTCTTGGTAATTCACCCCTCCACTTT
J gene: TRBJ2-7; D gene: -; V gene: TRBV29-1; clone size: -; CDR3 protein: CSVAGQARQEQYF; CDR3 DNA: TGCAGCGTAGCGGGACAGGCTCGTCAGGAGCAGTACTTC
J gene: TRBJ2-1; D gene: TRBD2; V gene: TRBV4-2; clone size: -; CDR3 protein: CASSQEPAGGAFF; CDR3 DNA: TGTGCCAGCAGCCAAGAGCCGGCGGGGGGGGCGTTCTTC
J gene: TRBJ2-1; D gene: -; V gene: TRBV11-2; clone size: -; CDR3 protein: CASSPAGTSRSYNEQFF; CDR3 DNA: TGTGCCAGCAGCCCGGCGGGGACTTCACGCTCCTACAATGAGCAGTTCTTC
J gene: TRBJ1-5; D gene: TRBD1; V gene: TRBV23-1; clone size: few; CDR3 protein: CASERPVTGDQLFQPQHF; CDR3 DNA: TGCGCCAGCGAACGTCCTGTGACAGGGGATCAGCTTTTTCAGCCCCAGCATTTT
J gene: TRBJ1-2; D gene: -; V gene: TRBV6-5; clone size: -; CDR3 protein: CASRLPGGGYTF; CDR3 DNA: TGTGCCAGCAGACTACCCGGGGGTGGCTACACCTTC
J gene: TRBJ2-1; D gene: TRBD2; V gene: TRBV14; clone size: once; CDR3 protein: CASSQDLMRLAGRNEQFF; CDR3 DNA: TGTGCCAGCAGCCAAGATCTAATGAGACTAGCGGGGCGAAATGAGCAGTTCTTC
J gene: TRBJ2-1; D gene: TRBD2; V gene: TRBV7-3; clone size: -; CDR3 protein: CASSLSGGAMDNEQFF; CDR3 DNA: TGTGCCAGCAGCTTAAGCGGGGGGGCCATGGACAATGAGCAGTTCTTC
J gene: TRBJ1-2; D gene: TRBD1; V gene: TRBV27; clone size: few; CDR3 protein: CASSTGTGGPGYTF; CDR3 DNA: TGTGCCAGCAGTACTGGGACAGGGGGGCCAGGCTACACCTTC
J gene: TRBJ2-7; D gene: TRBD2; V gene: TRBV30; clone size: -; CDR3 protein: CASGLAGGPSEQYF; CDR3 DNA: TGTGCCTCGGGACTAGCGGGGGGGCCATCCGAGCAGTACTTC
J gene: TRBJ1-3; D gene: -; V gene: TRBV14; clone size: many; CDR3 protein: CASSPGHSGNTIYF; CDR3 DNA: TGTGCCAGCAGCCCGGGACACTCTGGAAACACCATATATTTT
J gene: TRBJ1-3; D gene: TRBD1; V gene: TRBV2; clone size: -; CDR3 protein: CASSADRGGNTIYF; CDR3 DNA: TGTGCCAGCAGTGCTGACAGGGGTGGAAACACCATATATTTT